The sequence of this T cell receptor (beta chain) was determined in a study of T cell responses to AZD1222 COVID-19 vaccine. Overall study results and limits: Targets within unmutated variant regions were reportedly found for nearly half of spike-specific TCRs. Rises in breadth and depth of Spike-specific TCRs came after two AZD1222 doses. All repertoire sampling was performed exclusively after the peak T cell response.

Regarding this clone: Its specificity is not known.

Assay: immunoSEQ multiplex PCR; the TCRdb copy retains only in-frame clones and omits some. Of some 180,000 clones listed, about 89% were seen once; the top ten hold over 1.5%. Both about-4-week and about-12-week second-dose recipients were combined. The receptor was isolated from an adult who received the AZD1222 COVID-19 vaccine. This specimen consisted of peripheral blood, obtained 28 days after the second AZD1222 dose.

CDR3 coding DNA: TGTGCCAGCAGTCGGACAGGCCCCTACGAGCAGTACTTC. It is translated as CASSRTGPYEQYF. The chain recombines TRBV6-5 with TRBJ2-7; the match to TRBD1 covers 7 bases. The J segment lost 2 bases and the V segment lost 5 bases, leaving 3 bases of the junction unmatched. The CDR3 contains 13 residues. CDR1 is MNHEY, CDR2 SVGAGI, per germline.